Below, 26 T cell receptor beta chains from the same sample are listed, as sequenced in a study of T cell responses to AZD1222 COVID-19 vaccine. TCRdb's copy holds only in-frame clones and misses some; the assay was immunoSEQ multiplex PCR. The sample shows over 130,000 clones, more than 85% of them seen only once. This sample comprised peripheral blood, obtained 28 days after the second AZD1222 dose. The source is an adult who received the AZD1222 COVID-19 vaccine.

The rearrangement uses TRBV4-1 and TRBJ1-1, with a weak D call TRBD1 (6 bases). This CDR3 spans 15 amino acids. Germline CDR1 and CDR2: MGHRA and YSYEKL. The V end was cut by 0 bases, the J end by 7 bases, with 15 bases between. CDR3 coding DNA: TGCGCCAGCAGCCAAGAGGAACAGGGCATCCGTGAAGCTTTCTTT. Translation: CASSQEEQGIREAFF.

This chain connects TRBV11-2 to TRBJ1-1, with no clear D. Trimming took 1 base from V and 5 from J, leaving 5 bases between them. The CDR3 loop spans 12 amino acids. The germline gives CDR1 SGHAT, CDR2 FQNNGV. Here the CDR3 DNA reads TGTGCCAGCAGCTTAGGGGTTACTGAAGCTTTCTTT. Its protein product is CASSLGVTEAFF.

J is TRBJ1-2 and V is TRBV27; possible D gene TRBD1, 6 bases. CDR3 length: 14 residues. Trimming took off 6 bases at V and 4 bases at J, with 15 bases between the two ends. Germline V gene sequence: CDR1 MNHEY, CDR2 SMNVEV (reference sequence). The CDR3 DNA is TGTGCCAGCAGAGAGTACAGGGACCCCTATGGCTACACCTTC. Translation gives CASREYRDPYGYTF.

This chain connects TRBV29-1 to TRBJ1-5; possibly TRBD1 for D (5 bases). The CDR3 contains 15 residues. V lost 4 bases and J 0 bases, leaving 13 bases between the germline ends. Germline values: CDR1 SQVTM, CDR2 ANQGSEA. CDR3 residues: CSVVLPGNSNQPQHF. The CDR3 DNA follows: TGCAGCGTTGTTTTGCCAGGGAATAGCAATCAGCCCCAGCATTTT.

Here the CDR3 reads CASGLVPLRGGSNQPQHF. CDR3 DNA sequence: TGTGCTAGTGGTTTGGTACCCCTGAGAGGGGGAAGCAATCAGCCCCAGCATTTT. This chain uses TRBV12-5 with TRBJ1-5; D might be TRBD1 (6 bases). Germline V CDR1 and CDR2: LGHNT, FRNRAP. V was cut by 0 bases and J by 1 base, with 16 bases left in between. CDR3 size: 18 residues.

V gene TRBV5-6 combines with J gene TRBJ1-1, with D unclear. CDR1 and CDR2 (germline): SGHDT, YYEEEE. Trimming left V 0 bases short and J 3 bases short, with 6 bases between. This CDR3 region has 13 residues. The CDR3 nucleotides read TGTGCCAGCAGCTTGGCCGTGGACACTGAAGCTTTCTTT. Translated, it gives CASSLAVDTEAFF.

V gene TRBV6-5 combines with J gene TRBJ1-5; 7 bases agree with TRBD1. This CDR3 has 14 residues. V trimming: 2 bases; J trimming: 7 bases; junction bases outside the gene matches: 5. Germline CDR1 is MNHEY and CDR2 is SVGAGI. CDR3 in DNA: TGTGCCAGCAGTTACAGGGGGCATGGACAGCCCCAGCATTTT. It specifies CASSYRGHGQPQHF.

This clone has a single count. The chain joins TRBV5-4 to TRBJ2-2; D is undetermined. V lost 0 bases, J lost 7 bases, and 7 bases lay in between. The CDR3 is made up of 13 amino acids. Germline-derived CDR1 and CDR2 are SGHNT and YYREEE (reference sequence). CDR3 DNA sequence: TGTGCCAGCAGCTTGGGACACAGCGGGGAGCTGTTTTTT. It is translated as CASSLGHSGELFF.

Here the CDR3 reads CASHVKGNYGYTF. The CDR3 nucleotides are TGTGCCAGCCATGTCAAAGGCAATTATGGCTACACCTTC. The rearrangement links TRBV19 to TRBJ1-2; D gene uncertain. The CDR3 contains 13 residues. The V end lost 9 bases, the J end lost 5 bases, and 16 bases lay between the germline ends. The V gene's germline CDR1 is LNHDA and CDR2 SQIVND (reference sequence). The full variable domain, with the rest looked up from reference TRBV19 and TRBJ1-2, is DGGITQSPKYLFRKEGQNVTLSCEQNLNHDAMYWYRQDPGQGLRLIYYSQIVNDFQKGDIAEGYSVSREKKESFPLTVTSAQKNPTAFYLCASHVKGNYGYTFGSGTRLTVV.

CDR3 protein: CASSPETDTEAFF. The DNA of the CDR3 is TGTGCCAGCTCACCAGAGACAGACACTGAAGCTTTCTTT. The V call is TRBV18, the J call TRBJ1-1; D possibly corresponds to TRBD1 (5 bases). The CDR3 consists of 13 residues. Germline V gene sequence: CDR1 KGHSH, CDR2 LQKENI. The germline V and J ends were trimmed by 2 bases and 3 bases, with 7 bases remaining between them.

The chain is built from TRBV7-9 and TRBJ2-3; 11 bases map to TRBD1. The ends lost 5 bases at V and 6 bases at J; junction bases unmatched: 7. The CDR3 covers 15 residues. Germline loops: CDR1 SEHNR, CDR2 FQNEAQ (reference sequence). In nucleotides, the CDR3 is TGTGCCAGCAGCCAAACCGGGACAGGGGGGGATACGCAGTATTTT. Translation: CASSQTGTGGDTQYF.

This clone has just one count. The chain employs TRBV7-9 and TRBJ2-7; TRBD1 matches 9 bases. CDR3 length equals 15 residues. Trimming removed 6 bases from V and 2 bases from J; junction bases left unmatched: 8. CDR1 is SEHNR, CDR2 FQNEAQ, per germline (reference sequence). DNA of the CDR3: TGTGCCAGCAGTCTTAACCGGGACAGGGCCTACGAGCAGTACTTC. This sequence encodes CASSLNRDRAYEQYF.

J is TRBJ2-2 and V is TRBV4-2; 7 nucleotides match TRBD1. The V gene end was trimmed by 2 bases and the J gene end by 3 bases; junction bases not matched to a gene: 6. The CDR3 contains 16 residues. Looked up from germline, CDR1 is LGHNA and CDR2 is YNFKEQ. CDR3 in amino acids: CASSQTGQTDTGELFF. CDR3 nucleotide sequence: TGTGCCAGCAGCCAAACGGGACAGACAGACACCGGGGAGCTGTTTTTT.

The chain links TRBV29-1 to TRBJ2-1; tentative D call: TRBD1 (5 bases). V was shortened by 2 bases and J by 0 bases, with 11 bases between the two germline ends. Germline values: CDR1 SQVTM, CDR2 ANQGSEA. The CDR3 has 15 amino acids. The CDR3 here is CSVEKQGSSYNEQFF. CDR3 in DNA: TGCAGCGTTGAAAAGCAGGGTAGCTCCTACAATGAGCAGTTCTTC.

The chain joins TRBV7-2 to TRBJ1-2; tentatively, D is TRBD1 (6 bases). CDR3 length: 16 residues. CDR1 SGHTA and CDR2 FQGNSA come from the germline V gene. Trimming left V 1 base short and J 0 bases short, with 12 bases between. CDR3 in DNA: TGTGCCAGCAGCTTAGGTGGGGGGCGTCCTAACTATGGCTACACCTTC. It is translated as CASSLGGGRPNYGYTF. The whole variable domain, filled in from reference TRBV7-2 and TRBJ1-2, reads GAGVSQSPSNKVTEKGKDVELRCDPISGHTALYWYRQSLGQGLEFLIYFQGNSAPDKSGLPSDRFSAERTGGSVSTLTIQRTQQEDSAVYLCASSLGGGRPNYGYTFGSGTRLTVV.

The chain is built from TRBV6-5 and TRBJ1-3; TRBD1 is a possible D gene (5 bases). The CDR3 spans 15 residues. The germline V gene has CDR1 MNHEY and CDR2 SVGAGI. The V and J ends lost 9 bases and 0 bases respectively, with 15 bases between them. For the CDR3, the DNA is TGTGCCAGTCAGGGAAGGGGAGGCTCTGGAAACACCATATATTTT. Protein sequence: CASQGRGGSGNTIYF.

The chain recombines TRBV28 with TRBJ1-2, with 7 nucleotides matching TRBD1. Germline loops: CDR1 MDHEN, CDR2 SYDVKM. The CDR3 consists of 17 residues. V gave up 7 bases and J gave up 6 bases; unmatched junction bases: 20. The DNA of the CDR3 is TGTGCCAGCACCACGCAAGGGGGACAGACTATGAGGAATGGCTACACCTTC. Amino acid sequence: CASTTQGGQTMRNGYTF.

This rearrangement joins TRBV27 to TRBJ2-7, with D possibly being TRBD2 (7 bases). V lost 2 bases, J lost 5 bases, and 16 bases lay in between. CDR1 and CDR2 (germline): MNHEY, SMNVEV (reference sequence). There are 15 residues in the CDR3. CDR3 DNA: TGTGCCAGCAGTTTACGGGGGGCCAGTTACCACGAGCAGTACTTC. This sequence encodes CASSLRGASYHEQYF.

This clone was seen once. CDR3 residues: CASSLVERRRTKETQYF. DNA of the CDR3: TGTGCCAGCAGCTTAGTGGAGCGACGGAGAACCAAAGAGACCCAGTACTTC. V is TRBV7-6 and J is TRBJ2-5; D is unresolved. This CDR3 comprises 17 residues. V lost 1 base and J 3 bases, leaving 18 bases between the germline ends. From germline, CDR1 is SGHVS and CDR2 FNYEAQ.

V gene TRBV11-2 combines with J gene TRBJ1-1; D ambiguous. Looked up from germline, CDR1 is SGHAT and CDR2 is FQNNGV. V gave up 0 bases and J gave up 5 bases, with 10 bases separating them. This CDR3 is built from 14 residues. The CDR3: CASSLDRRGTEAFF. As DNA, the CDR3 is TGTGCCAGCAGCTTAGATCGGCGTGGGACTGAAGCTTTCTTT.

This chain joins TRBV25-1 and TRBJ1-2; D gene unclear. The CDR3 length is 15 residues. From germline, CDR1 is MGHDK and CDR2 SYGVNS. V was pared by 4 bases and J by 0 bases, with 12 bases between. The CDR3: CASSVSTRANYGYTF. The DNA of the CDR3 is TGTGCCAGCAGTGTATCGACCCGAGCTAACTATGGCTACACCTTC.

This chain uses TRBV6-5 with TRBJ2-7; 7 bases are a match to TRBD2. V shed 6 bases and J 4 bases; nucleotides not matched to a gene: 12. CDR1 and CDR2 (germline): MNHEY, SVGAGI. The CDR3 is 15 residues long. The CDR3: CASSHGREINYEQYF. The CDR3 nucleotides are TGTGCCAGCAGCCACGGGCGGGAGATTAATTACGAGCAGTACTTC.

This clone was seen a single time. The rearrangement links TRBV28 to TRBJ2-1, with 12 nucleotides matching TRBD1. Per germline, CDR1 MDHEN and CDR2 SYDVKM. CDR3 length: 15 residues. V shed 4 bases and J 6 bases; nucleotides not matched to a gene: 4. CDR3 region: CASSSRDRGLNEQFF. The CDR3 DNA reads TGTGCCAGCAGTTCCCGGGACAGGGGGCTCAATGAGCAGTTCTTC.

This sequence joins TRBV7-2 and TRBJ2-7, with D perhaps assigned TRBD1 or TRBD2 (5 bases each). The germline CDR1 and CDR2 sequences are SGHTA and FQGNSA. V lost 5 bases to trimming and J lost 6 bases, with 14 bases between them. This CDR3 comprises 13 residues. The CDR3 region has the DNA TGTGCCAGCAGCCCCCTGGGACGGGCCGAGCAGTACTTC. Translation: CASSPLGRAEQYF. The whole variable domain, remainder taken from reference TRBV7-2 and TRBJ2-7, is GAGVSQSPSNKVTEKGKDVELRCDPISGHTALYWYRQSLGQGLEFLIYFQGNSAPDKSGLPSDRFSAERTGGSVSTLTIQRTQQEDSAVYLCASSPLGRAEQYFGPGTRLTVT.

CDR3 coding DNA: TGTGCCAGCAGTTTCTTGAGGGGGAACTATGGCTACACCTTC. Encoded protein: CASSFLRGNYGYTF. The V and J genes are TRBV28 and TRBJ1-2, with D maybe TRBD1 (6 bases). The CDR3 has 14 residues. V lost 3 bases, J lost 2 bases, and 10 bases lay in between. Looked up from germline, CDR1 is MDHEN and CDR2 is SYDVKM.

The chain couples TRBV6-5 to TRBJ1-1; possibly TRBD1 for D (5 bases). There are 13 residues in the CDR3. From germline, CDR1 is MNHEY and CDR2 SVGAGI. V lost 6 bases and J lost 0, with 8 bases in between. CDR3 loop: CASRVTVNTEAFF. The CDR3 DNA sequence: TGTGCCAGCAGGGTGACAGTGAACACTGAAGCTTTCTTT.